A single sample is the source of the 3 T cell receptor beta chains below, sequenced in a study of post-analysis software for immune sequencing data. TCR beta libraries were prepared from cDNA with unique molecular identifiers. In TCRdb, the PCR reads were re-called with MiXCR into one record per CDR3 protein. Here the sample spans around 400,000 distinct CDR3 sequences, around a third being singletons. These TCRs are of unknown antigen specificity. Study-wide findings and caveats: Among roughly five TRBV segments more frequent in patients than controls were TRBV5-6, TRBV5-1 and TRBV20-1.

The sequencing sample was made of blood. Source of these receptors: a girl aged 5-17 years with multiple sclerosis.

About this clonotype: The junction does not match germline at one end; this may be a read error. CDR3 nucleotide sequence: TGTACCAGCGGGACAGGGGTTTCCTACGAGCAGTACTTC. Its protein product is CTSGTGVSYEQYF. The chain recombines TRBV27 with TRBJ2-7; 10 nucleotides align to TRBD1. Per germline, CDR1 MNHEY and CDR2 SMNVEV (reference sequence). This CDR3 contains 13 residues.

CDR3 sequence reads: CASSLYSTGAYEQYF. The DNA for the CDR3 is TGTGCCAGCAGCCTTTACAGCACAGGGGCCTACGAGCAGTACTTC. The V call is TRBV14, the J call TRBJ2-7; 7 bases are shared with TRBD1. The germline CDR1 and CDR2 sequences are SGHDN and FVKESK. The CDR3 covers 15 residues. V was pared by 4 bases and J by 2 bases, with 8 bases of the junction left unmatched. The full variable domain, completed using reference TRBV14 and TRBJ2-7, is EAGVTQFPSHSVIEKGQTVTLRCDPISGHDNLYWYRRVMGKEIKFLLHFVKESKQDESGMPNNRFLAERTGGTYSTLKVQPAELEDSGVYFCASSLYSTGAYEQYFGPGTRLTVT.

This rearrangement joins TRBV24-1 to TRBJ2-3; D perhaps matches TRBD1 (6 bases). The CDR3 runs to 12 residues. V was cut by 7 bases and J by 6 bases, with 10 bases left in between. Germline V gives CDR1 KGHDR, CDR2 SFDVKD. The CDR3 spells CATRGTSDTQYF. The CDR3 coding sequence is TGTGCCACCAGGGGGACATCCGATACGCAGTATTTT.